This T cell receptor (beta chain) comes out of a study of Tregs in tolerant kidney transplant recipients. Study-wide points: Few patients were studied, so findings need validation in larger groups.

Unstimulated Tregs (CD4+CD25+CD127-) and CD4+CD25- non-Tregs were sorted from PBMCs. V lost 5 bases to trimming and J lost 3 bases; unmatched junction nucleotides: 12. This CDR3 is 17 amino acids long. CDR1 is SEHNR, CDR2 FQNEAQ, per germline (reference sequence). The data were produced by immunoSEQ multiplex PCR, yet TCRdb's version contains in-frame clones alone and is incomplete. The sample comprises 85,000 to 90,000 clones, more than 90% of which are singletons, and 4.5% to 5% rests with the top ten. Comment on this clone: Its antigen remains unidentified.

The chain couples TRBV7-9 to TRBJ1-1; 10 positions agree with TRBD1. The receptor was derived from a human donor in good health. The sample taken for sequencing was CD8+ T cells from blood. In nucleotides, the CDR3 is TGTGCCAGCAGCCCTCCCCGACAGGGGGCGAGGGACACTGAAGCTTTCTTT. It translates to CASSPPRQGARDTEAFF.